The sequence of this T cell receptor beta chain was determined in a study of blood T cell repertoires in COVID-19. Study in general: The United States, Italy and Spain provided the acute and convalescent COVID-19 samples. Sources were T cells, B-cell-depleted T cells, or PBMCs; the material itself was cDNA or gDNA.

V was clipped by 11 bases and J by 0 bases, with 8 bases between them. The CDR3 covers 13 residues. In the authors' methods: By means of reference gene primer amplification, nucleated cell counts were estimated. Produced via immunoSEQ multiplex PCR; TCRdb's table is partial and in-frame only. Clone size and V and J calls were adopted from that table, with D and trimming inferred from the DNA. The profile shows 100,000 or so clones, more than 75% of them singletons. The sequenced sample was peripheral blood. The chain employs TRBV12-3 or TRBV12-4 and TRBJ2-6; D unclear. The receptor was derived from a woman aged 25-40 years with acute or convalescent COVID-19. The CDR3 reads CAVGYSGANVLTF. As DNA, the CDR3 is TGTGCCGTCGGTTACTCTGGGGCCAACGTCCTGACTTTC.